Below are 11 T cell receptor beta chains sequenced from a single sample in a study of post-analysis software for immune sequencing data. Each TCR beta cDNA library carried unique molecular identifiers. TCRdb processed the PCR reads anew with MiXCR; each CDR3 protein has one entry. The top ten hold about 4.8% of the sample, which has under 900,000 distinct CDR3 sequences, approximately 50% seen once. Antigens for these TCRs are unknown. Study-level points and caveats: Patients used about 5 TRBV segments, including TRBV5-6, TRBV5-1 and TRBV20-1, more often than controls.

Sequencing was done on a sample of blood. The receptors stem from a girl under 18 with multiple sclerosis.

V is TRBV5-1 and J is TRBJ1-2; 7 bases match TRBD1. The CDR3 runs 15 residues. Germline V gene lookup returns CDR1 SGHRS and CDR2 YFSETQ. V trimming: 0 bases; J trimming: 4 bases; junction bases outside the gene matches: 6. CDR3 coding DNA: TGCGCCAGCAGCTTGGGGACAGGTTCAATCTATGGCTACACCTTC. Encoded protein: CASSLGTGSIYGYTF. Drawing the rest from reference TRBV5-1 and TRBJ1-2, the complete variable domain is KAGVTQTPRYLIKTRGQQVTLSCSPISGHRSVSWYQQTPGQGLQFLFEYFSETQRNKGNFPGRFSGRQFSNSRSEMNVSTLELGDSALYLCASSLGTGSIYGYTFGSGTRLTVV.

This sequence joins TRBV7-2 and TRBJ2-7, with no clear D. Trimming took 1 base from V and 1 from J, leaving 8 bases between them. CDR1 and CDR2 (germline): SGHTA, FQGNSA. This CDR3 has 14 residues. Written as DNA, the CDR3 is TGTGCCAGCAGCTTAGTGTCGACTTCCTACGAGCAGTACTTC. Encoded protein: CASSLVSTSYEQYF.

Only a few counts were recorded for this clonotype. The chain employs TRBV5-1 and TRBJ2-7; D is ambiguous. Looked up from germline, CDR1 is SGHRS and CDR2 is YFSETQ. The CDR3 is made up of 13 amino acids. V shed 4 bases and J shed 5 bases, with 13 bases lying between them. The CDR3 here is CASSKLSGDEQYF. As DNA, the CDR3 is TGCGCCAGCAGCAAGCTGTCGGGTGACGAGCAGTACTTC. Together with reference TRBV5-1 and TRBJ2-7, the CDR3 gives the full variable domain: KAGVTQTPRYLIKTRGQQVTLSCSPISGHRSVSWYQQTPGQGLQFLFEYFSETQRNKGNFPGRFSGRQFSNSRSEMNVSTLELGDSALYLCASSKLSGDEQYFGPGTRLTVT.

V and J are TRBV4-1 and TRBJ2-7; D is possibly TRBD1 (6 bases). CDR1 is MGHRA and CDR2 is YSYEKL in the germline V gene. The V and J ends lost 1 base and 0 bases respectively, with 13 bases between them. The CDR3 totals 16 residues. CDR3 nucleotides: TGCGCCAGCAGCCAAGGGGGACATCTTTCCTCCTACGAGCAGTACTTC. Protein sequence: CASSQGGHLSSYEQYF.

The V call is TRBV3-1, the J call TRBJ2-7; D gene unclear. The tail of the sequence fits TRBJ2-5 better, so the J call may be wrong. Germline V gene data show CDR1 as LGHDT and CDR2 as YNNKEL (reference sequence). The CDR3 consists of 12 residues. The CDR3 sequence: CASSRPRETQYF. CDR3 in DNA: TGTGCCAGCAGCCGACCGCGCGAGACCCAGTACTTC.

The chain carries TRBV29-1 and TRBJ1-1; 7 nucleotides align to TRBD1. Germline CDR1 reads SQVTM; CDR2 reads ANQGSEA. The CDR3 has 13 amino acids. J gave up 6 bases and V 7 bases, and 11 bases lay outside the gene matches. This chain's CDR3 is CSASTGRVAEAFF. In nucleotides, the CDR3 is TGCAGCGCCTCGACAGGGCGGGTCGCTGAAGCTTTCTTT.

This clonotype was observed a few times. This chain links TRBV2 with TRBJ2-5, with 9 bases matching TRBD1. This CDR3 is 14 amino acids long. V gave up 6 bases and J gave up 5 bases; unmatched junction bases: 7. The germline V gene has CDR1 SNHLY and CDR2 FYNNEI. The CDR3 loop is CASRAPDRGETQYF. As DNA, the CDR3 is TGTGCCAGCAGGGCCCCCGACAGGGGGGAGACCCAGTACTTC.

In this sample, this clonotype turned up a few times. The chain has TRBV3-1 and TRBJ1-1, with a tentative D call TRBD1 (5 bases). In germline, CDR1 is LGHDT, CDR2 YNNKEL (reference sequence). The CDR3 is 15 residues long. Trimming removed 4 bases from V and 2 bases from J, with 14 bases in between. In DNA form, the CDR3 reads TGTGCCAGCAGCCCTGTGGGGCAGGATAACACTGAAGCTTTCTTT. This codes for CASSPVGQDNTEAFF.

This clonotype occurred a few times. V and J are TRBV12-3 or TRBV12-4 and TRBJ1-2, with D unclear. This CDR3 has 12 amino acids. Trimming pared 5 bases from V and 4 bases from J, leaving 8 bases between. CDR3 nucleotide sequence: TGTGCCAGCAGTCGGATCCTCTATGGCTACACCTTC. Translated, it gives CASSRILYGYTF.

This clonotype has just a few counts. The rearrangement joins TRBV5-1 to TRBJ2-5; D perhaps matches TRBD1 (5 bases). The end of the DNA aligns better with TRBJ2-7, so the J call may be wrong. Germline V gives CDR1 SGHRS, CDR2 YFSETQ. This CDR3 spans 14 amino acids. The CDR3 region has the DNA TGCGCCAGCAGCTTGGGACAGCTATTCTACGAGCAGTACTTC. Its translation is CASSLGQLFYEQYF.

The V gene is TRBV20-1, the J gene TRBJ2-7; 15 bases agree with TRBD2. Looked up from germline, CDR1 is DFQATT and CDR2 is SNEGSKA (reference sequence). The V segment lost 5 bases and the J segment 9 bases; nucleotides outside the gene matches: 20. The CDR3 extends over 18 amino acids. CDR3 sequence (DNA): TGCAGTGCTCGAACCGCCGGGACTAGCGGGGGGACTCTCGATGCGCAGTACTTC. It specifies CSARTAGTSGGTLDAQYF.